This is a list of T cell receptor beta chains from one sample in a study of shared clonotypes between healthy human individuals. Method: immunoSEQ multiplex PCR; TCRdb's copy keeps in-frame clones and lacks some. The sample includes around 720,000 clones, 60% to 75% of them seen just once. Sequences were obtained from memory CD4+ T cells sorted from blood. All receptors come from a woman in her twenties or thirties in good health. CDR3s include the opening cysteine and the closing phenylalanine or tryptophan. Each record gives: clone size, V gene, D gene, J gene, CDR3 length, CDR3 protein, CDR3 DNA. The D gene is left open where the match is weak. Only part of the rows carry a size: once, few, many, or a class if the clone is expanded.

>-|TRBV6-1|-|TRBJ2-3|13
CASSKGVTDTQYF
TGTGCCAGCAGCAAGGGAGTCACAGATACGCAGTATTTT
>-|TRBV5-8|-|TRBJ2-1|12
CASSLGDNEQFF
TGTGCCAGCAGCTTGGGGGACAATGAGCAGTTCTTC
>-|TRBV9|-|TRBJ2-1|16
CASSVGRRGSYNEQFF
TGTGCCAGCAGCGTAGGACGGAGGGGCTCCTACAATGAGCAGTTCTTC
>once|TRBV28|-|TRBJ1-5|14
CASSLSYANQPQHF
TGTGCCAGCAGTTTATCCTATGCCAATCAGCCCCAGCATTTT
>-|TRBV18|-|TRBJ1-2|13
CASSPDSHAGYTF
TGTGCCAGCTCACCCGACAGCCATGCGGGCTACACCTTC
>-|TRBV7-9|TRBD1|TRBJ2-5|16
CASSPYGQGAEETQYF
TGTGCCAGCAGCCCGTACGGACAGGGGGCGGAAGAGACCCAGTACTTC
>-|TRBV28|TRBD2|TRBJ2-7|15
CASSLPTSGSYEQYF
TGTGCCAGCAGTTTACCCACTAGCGGGAGTTACGAGCAGTACTTC
>-|TRBV30|TRBD1|TRBJ2-1|15
CAWSRWDRESNEQFF
TGTGCCTGGAGTCGCTGGGACAGGGAGTCCAATGAGCAGTTCTTC
>-|TRBV28|-|TRBJ2-1|14
CASTPHSGINEQFF
TGTGCCAGCACCCCACACTCGGGGATTAATGAGCAGTTCTTC
>-|TRBV28|-|TRBJ1-2|10
CAIGSFGYTF
TGTGCCATCGGGTCGTTTGGCTACACCTTC
>-|TRBV7-9|-|TRBJ2-3|15
CASSTWASSTDTQYF
TGTGCCAGCTCTACCTGGGCATCTAGCACAGATACGCAGTATTTT
>-|TRBV28|-|TRBJ2-1|14
CASSLVEQVNEQFF
TGTGCCAGCAGTTTAGTCGAACAGGTCAATGAGCAGTTCTTC
>-|TRBV20-1|-|TRBJ1-1|11
CSAKLNTEAFF
TGCAGTGCTAAGTTGAACACTGAAGCTTTCTTT
>-|TRBV7-2|-|TRBJ2-1|16
CASSLSLGNSYNEQFF
TGTGCCAGCAGCTTATCACTAGGCAACTCCTACAATGAGCAGTTCTTC
>-|TRBV28|-|TRBJ2-5|13
CASSRTQGETQYF
TGTGCCAGCAGCCGTACACAGGGAGAGACCCAGTACTTC
>-|TRBV5-1|-|TRBJ1-1|19
CASSLVQPGRDIMNTEAFF
TGCGCCAGCAGCTTGGTTCAACCGGGACGGGACATCATGAACACTGAAGCTTTCTTT
>-|TRBV30|-|TRBJ2-7|12
CAWSVQGYEQYF
TGTGCCTGGAGTGTACAGGGCTACGAGCAGTACTTC
>many|TRBV7-6|-|TRBJ1-1|14
CASSLSFGGTEAFF
TGTGCCAGCAGCTTATCCTTCGGGGGGACTGAAGCTTTCTTT
>few|TRBV28|-|TRBJ2-7|12
CASNGGPSEQYF
TGTGCCAGCAATGGGGGGCCTAGCGAGCAGTACTTC
>-|TRBV18|-|TRBJ2-7|12
CASSLDSYEQYF
TGTGCCAGCTCGCTGGACAGCTACGAGCAGTACTTC
>-|TRBV10-1|-|TRBJ2-5|13
CASQFQGSETQYF
TGCGCCAGCCAATTTCAGGGATCAGAGACCCAGTACTTC
>-|TRBV21-1|-|TRBJ2-7|11
CASSTPCEQYF
TGTGCCAGCAGCACACCCTGCGAGCAGTACTTC
>once|TRBV4-1|TRBD2|TRBJ2-2|20
CASSQMAVRLAGGRTGELFF
TGCGCCAGCAGCCAAATGGCTGTAAGGCTAGCGGGAGGAAGGACCGGGGAGCTGTTTTTT
>few|TRBV30|TRBD2|TRBJ2-1|18
CAWREGLAVLSSYNEQFF
TGTGCCTGGAGGGAGGGACTAGCGGTACTTAGCTCCTACAATGAGCAGTTCTTC
>-|TRBV5-1|-|TRBJ2-7|16
CASSSWWRASSYEQYF
TGCGCCAGCAGCTCGTGGTGGCGGGCCAGCTCCTACGAGCAGTACTTC
>once|TRBV5-1|TRBD2|TRBJ2-1|16
CASSTRTSGRYYEQFF
TGCGCCAGCAGCACGAGGACTAGCGGGAGATACTATGAGCAGTTCTTC
>-|TRBV28|-|TRBJ1-5|14
CASGGGAGNQPQHF
TGTGCCTCTGGGGGGGGCGCTGGCAATCAGCCCCAGCATTTT
>-|TRBV30|-|TRBJ2-3|11
CAWSERYTQYF
TGTGCCTGGAGTGAAAGGTATACGCAGTATTTT
>-|TRBV5-1|-|TRBJ2-6|15
CASRQQVSGANVLTF
TGCGCCAGCAGACAGCAAGTCTCTGGGGCCAACGTCCTGACTTTC
>-|TRBV5-1|-|TRBJ2-5|16
CASSPILRGAQETQYF
TGCGCCAGCAGCCCTATTTTGCGGGGCGCCCAAGAGACCCAGTACTTC
>-|TRBV28|-|TRBJ2-1|15
CASSSHGSGWNEQFF
TGTGCCAGCAGCTCACATGGGAGTGGGTGGAATGAGCAGTTCTTC
>-|TRBV9|TRBD1|TRBJ1-4|16
CASSPHPSGGVEKLFF
TGTGCCAGCAGCCCCCATCCGTCAGGGGGCGTTGAAAAACTGTTTTTT
>-|TRBV6-7|-|TRBJ1-5|15
CASTPTGTYNQPQHF
TGTGCCAGCACTCCCACCGGGACATACAATCAGCCCCAGCATTTT
>-|TRBV18|TRBD2|TRBJ2-3|15
CASSPGTSGSSTQYF
TGTGCCAGCTCACCTGGGACTAGCGGGAGCAGTACGCAGTATTTT
>once|TRBV30|-|TRBJ2-5|11
CAWSVHETQYF
TGTGCCTGGAGTGTTCATGAGACCCAGTACTTC
>-|TRBV11-2|-|TRBJ2-4|17
CASSWGRTPLAKNIQYF
TGTGCCAGCAGCTGGGGACGGACACCTCTAGCCAAAAACATTCAGTACTTC
>once|TRBV11-2|TRBD2|TRBJ2-2|16
CASSLGLGLVTGELFF
TGTGCCAGCAGCTTAGGGCTGGGACTAGTAACCGGGGAGCTGTTTTTT
>-|TRBV19|-|TRBJ1-1|14
CAITNRVWGTEAFF
TGTGCCATCACAAACAGGGTATGGGGCACTGAAGCTTTCTTT
>-|TRBV7-8|-|TRBJ2-1|16
CASSLEPGLSYNEQFF
TGTGCCAGCAGCTTAGAACCGGGACTCTCCTACAATGAGCAGTTCTTC
>many|TRBV4-1|-|TRBJ2-4|17
CASSQIRGVGAKNIQYF
TGCGCCAGCAGCCAAATAAGGGGGGTTGGAGCCAAAAACATTCAGTACTTC
>-|TRBV28|TRBD2|TRBJ2-5|15
CASKGSAGARETQYF
TGTGCCAGCAAGGGTTCGGCGGGAGCCAGGGAGACCCAGTACTTC
>-|TRBV30|-|TRBJ2-7|13
CAWRYGGYGEQYF
TGTGCCTGGAGATACGGAGGTTACGGCGAGCAGTACTTC
>-|TRBV7-8|TRBD2|TRBJ2-5|16
CASSLGLAGEGPTQYF
TGTGCCAGCAGCTTAGGGCTAGCGGGAGAGGGGCCGACCCAGTACTTC
>-|TRBV30|TRBD2|TRBJ2-5|14
CAWRVSGGKETQYF
TGTGCCTGGAGGGTTAGCGGGGGAAAAGAGACCCAGTACTTC
>-|TRBV5-6|TRBD2|TRBJ2-1|16
CASSLDSGRVYNEQFF
TGTGCCAGCAGCTTGGACAGCGGGAGGGTCTACAATGAGCAGTTCTTC
>-|TRBV9|TRBD1|TRBJ1-2|15
CASSPRTGDVYGYTF
TGTGCCAGCAGCCCCCGGACAGGCGACGTATATGGCTACACCTTC
>-|TRBV6-6|-|TRBJ2-7|10
CAAGREEQYF
TGTGCCGCAGGGCGGGAAGAGCAGTACTTC
>few|TRBV27|-|TRBJ1-5|14
CASSLGHNNQPQHF
TGTGCCAGCAGTTTGGGTCATAACAATCAGCCCCAGCATTTT
>-|TRBV2|-|TRBJ1-3|15
CASSAKTVAGNTIYF
TGTGCCAGCAGCGCAAAGACAGTTGCTGGAAACACCATATATTTT
>few|TRBV5-1|TRBD1|TRBJ2-7|14
CASSLDRVSYEQYF
TGCGCCAGCAGCCTGGACAGGGTGAGCTACGAGCAGTACTTC
>-|TRBV7-3|-|TRBJ2-7|14
CASSKDGTNYEQYF
TGTGCCAGCAGCAAAGACGGGACAAATTACGAGCAGTACTTC
>once|TRBV28|-|TRBJ2-6|18
CASSYNRGGPSGANVLTF
TGTGCCAGCAGTTACAACAGGGGAGGGCCCTCTGGGGCCAACGTCCTGACTTTC
>-|TRBV6-5|TRBD1|TRBJ2-3|16
CASSYAWDRGPDTQYF
TGTGCCAGCAGTTACGCCTGGGACAGGGGCCCAGATACGCAGTATTTT
>-|TRBV20-1|-|TRBJ2-7|11
CSARDRVEQYF
TGCAGTGCTAGAGATCGCGTGGAGCAGTACTTC
>once|TRBV27|-|TRBJ2-1|14
CASRSGSYYNEQFF
TGTGCCAGCAGGAGCGGAAGTTACTACAATGAGCAGTTCTTC
>-|TRBV5-1|TRBD2|TRBJ2-7|15
CASSVGGLAVYEQYF
TGCGCCAGCAGCGTAGGGGGACTAGCCGTCTACGAGCAGTACTTC
>-|TRBV7-9|-|TRBJ1-3|13
CASSPAGVNTIYF
TGTGCCAGCAGTCCCGCGGGGGTTAACACCATATATTTT
>-|TRBV28|TRBD1|TRBJ1-1|13
CASETGGVPEAFF
TGTGCCAGCGAAACAGGGGGTGTGCCTGAAGCTTTCTTT
>-|TRBV10-3|TRBD1|TRBJ1-1|16
CAISESTGGAYTEAFF
TGTGCCATCAGTGAGTCGACAGGGGGAGCGTACACTGAAGCTTTCTTT